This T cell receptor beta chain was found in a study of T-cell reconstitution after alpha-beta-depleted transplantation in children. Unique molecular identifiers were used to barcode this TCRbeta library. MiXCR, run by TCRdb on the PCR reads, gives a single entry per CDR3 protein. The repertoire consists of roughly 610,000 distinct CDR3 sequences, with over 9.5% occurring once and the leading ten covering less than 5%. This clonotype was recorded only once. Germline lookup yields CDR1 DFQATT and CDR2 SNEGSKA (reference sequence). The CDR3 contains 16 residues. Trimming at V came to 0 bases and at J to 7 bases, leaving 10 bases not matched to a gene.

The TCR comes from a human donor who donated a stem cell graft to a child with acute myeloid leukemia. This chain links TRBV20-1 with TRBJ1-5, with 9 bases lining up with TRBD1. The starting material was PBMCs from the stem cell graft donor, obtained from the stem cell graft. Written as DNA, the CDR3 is TGCAGTGCTAGAGAGGACAGGGGAAGTATTAACCAGCCCCAGCATTTT. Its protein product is CSAREDRGSINQPQHF.